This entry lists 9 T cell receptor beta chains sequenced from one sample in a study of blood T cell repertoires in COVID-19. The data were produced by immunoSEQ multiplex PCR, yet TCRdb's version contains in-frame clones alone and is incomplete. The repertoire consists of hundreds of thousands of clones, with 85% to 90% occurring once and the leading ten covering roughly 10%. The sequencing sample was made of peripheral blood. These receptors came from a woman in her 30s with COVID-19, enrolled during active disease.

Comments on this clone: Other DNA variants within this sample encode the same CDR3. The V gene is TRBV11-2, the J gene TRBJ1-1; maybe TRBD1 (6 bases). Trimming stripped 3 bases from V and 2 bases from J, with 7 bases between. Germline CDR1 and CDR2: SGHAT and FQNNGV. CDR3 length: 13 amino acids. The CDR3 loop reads CASSLTGNTEAFF. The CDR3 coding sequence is TGTGCCAGCAGCTTGACAGGTAACACTGAAGCTTTCTTT.

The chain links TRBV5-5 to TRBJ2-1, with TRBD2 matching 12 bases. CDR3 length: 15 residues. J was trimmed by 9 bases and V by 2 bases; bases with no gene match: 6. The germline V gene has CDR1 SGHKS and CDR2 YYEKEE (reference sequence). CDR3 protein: CASSFLAGGLREQFF. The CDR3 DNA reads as TGTGCCAGCAGCTTCCTAGCGGGGGGGCTTCGTGAGCAGTTCTTC.

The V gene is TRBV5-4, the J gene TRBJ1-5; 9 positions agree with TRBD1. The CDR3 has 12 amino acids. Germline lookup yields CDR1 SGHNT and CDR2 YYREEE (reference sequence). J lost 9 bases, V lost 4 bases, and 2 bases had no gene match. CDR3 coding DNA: TGTGCCAGCAGCGCGGACAGGGGGCCCCAGCATTTT. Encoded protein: CASSADRGPQHF.

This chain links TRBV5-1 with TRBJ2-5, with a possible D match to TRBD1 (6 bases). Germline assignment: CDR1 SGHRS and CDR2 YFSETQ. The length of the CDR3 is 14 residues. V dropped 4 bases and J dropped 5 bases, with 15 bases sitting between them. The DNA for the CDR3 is TGCGCCAGCAGCGTCTACAGGGTTCAGGAGACCCAGTACTTC. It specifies CASSVYRVQETQYF.

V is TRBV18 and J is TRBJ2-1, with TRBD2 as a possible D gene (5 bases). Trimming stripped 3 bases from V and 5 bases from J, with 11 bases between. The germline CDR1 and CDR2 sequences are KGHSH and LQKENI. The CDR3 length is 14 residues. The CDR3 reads CASSPPAADNEQFF. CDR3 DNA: TGTGCCAGCTCACCCCCAGCGGCAGACAATGAGCAGTTCTTC.

Written as DNA, the CDR3 is TGTGCCAGCACCCATGGGCAGGGCTATGGCTACACCTTC. Translating gives CASTHGQGYGYTF. This chain joins TRBV7-9 and TRBJ1-2, with D perhaps TRBD1 (5 bases). Germline loops: CDR1 SEHNR, CDR2 FQNEAQ (reference sequence). This CDR3 is built from 13 residues. V dropped 7 bases and J dropped 4 bases, with 13 bases sitting between them.

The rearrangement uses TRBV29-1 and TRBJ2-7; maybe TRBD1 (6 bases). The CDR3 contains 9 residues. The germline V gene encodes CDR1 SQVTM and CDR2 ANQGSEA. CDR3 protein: CRAGVEQYF. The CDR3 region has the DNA TGCAGGGCAGGGGTCGAGCAGTACTTC.

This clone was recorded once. The CDR3 loop reads CAWSQGTTSNSPLHF. DNA for the CDR3: TGTGCCTGGAGTCAGGGGACTACCTCGAATTCACCCCTCCACTTT. V usage is TRBV30 and J usage is TRBJ1-6, with D tentatively TRBD1 (6 bases). The germline gives CDR1 GTSNPN, CDR2 SVGIG (reference sequence). With 2 bases removed from V and 7 bases from J, the gap between germline ends came to 15 bases. The CDR3 totals 15 residues.

The chain's CDR3 is CASSARVEQYF. The CDR3 nucleotides are TGTGCCAGCAGTGCCAGGGTCGAGCAGTACTTC. This rearrangement joins TRBV12-3 or TRBV12-4 to TRBJ2-7; TRBD1 might be the D (5 bases). The CDR3 sequence is 11 residues long. Trimming took off 5 bases at V and 6 bases at J, with 8 bases between the two ends.